The TCR beta chain described here comes from a study of shared clonotypes between healthy human individuals. This CDR3 spans 17 amino acids. With V trimmed by 6 bases and J by 0 bases, 13 bases remained unmatched. In germline, CDR1 is MDHEN, CDR2 SYDVKM. Clones were read by immunoSEQ multiplex PCR, and TCRdb kept only the in-frame ones, dropping some. Among about 2.1 million clones listed, about 92% were seen once. The naive CD8 population came from CD45RO-negative cells selected for CCR7, without terminally differentiated effector memory CD45RA+ cells. The rearrangement joins TRBV28 to TRBJ2-5; 7 positions match TRBD2. The sequenced material came from naive CD8+ T cells from PBMCs. This receptor was identified in a young man in good health. Some clones in this sample may be carry-over from other donors' samples. The CDR3 nucleotides are TGTGCCAGCAGCCGTGCTGAGGCCGGGGGGTACCAAGAGACCCAGTACTTC. Protein: CASSRAEAGGYQETQYF.